These T cell receptor beta chains were read from a single sample in a study of blood T cell repertoires in COVID-19. Produced via immunoSEQ multiplex PCR; TCRdb's table is partial and in-frame only. The sample consists of 310,000 or so clones, roughly nine tenths of them appearing once. Sequenced sample: peripheral blood. The receptor source for this set is a woman aged 25 to 45 with COVID-19, enrolled during active disease. The CDR3 runs from the conserved cysteine through the conserved F or W. Fields, in order: J gene, clone size, D gene, V gene, CDR3 protein, CDR3 DNA. D genes are given only for firm matches. Clone size is given for some rows only: seen once, a few or many times, or a class if the clone is expanded.

>TRBJ1-5|.|.|TRBV12-3/TRBV12-4
CASSLASNQPQHF
TGTGCCAGCAGTTTGGCTAGCAATCAGCCCCAGCATTTT
>TRBJ1-2|.|.|TRBV18
CASSLEALYGYTF
TGTGCCAGCTCGCTGGAGGCCCTCTATGGCTACACCTTC
>TRBJ1-1|.|.|TRBV25-1
CASAGGLSNTEAFF
TGTGCCAGTGCAGGAGGATTATCGAACACTGAAGCTTTCTTT
>TRBJ1-1|.|TRBD1|TRBV29-1
CSVALDRGSGAFF
TGCAGCGTTGCACTGGACAGGGGATCCGGGGCTTTCTTT
>TRBJ2-7|.|TRBD1|TRBV4-2
CASSPGTGVPYEQYF
TGTGCCAGCAGCCCCGGGACAGGGGTCCCCTACGAGCAGTACTTC
>TRBJ2-2|once|TRBD1|TRBV25-1
CASRGTGVPGELFF
TGTGCCAGTAGGGGGACAGGGGTTCCCGGGGAGCTGTTTTTT
>TRBJ1-1|.|.|TRBV12-3/TRBV12-4
CASRGTMNTEAFF
TGTGCCAGCCGCGGTACCATGAACACTGAAGCTTTCTTT
>TRBJ2-7|.|.|TRBV9
CASSVGIGVGAYEQYF
TGTGCCAGCAGCGTAGGAATAGGAGTAGGGGCCTACGAGCAGTACTTC
>TRBJ2-7|.|.|TRBV28
CASNSGAYEQYF
TGTGCCAGCAATTCAGGGGCATACGAGCAGTACTTC
>TRBJ1-4|.|.|TRBV13
CASSLAGERGLSANEKLFF
TGTGCCAGCAGCTTAGCGGGAGAGCGGGGTCTGTCAGCTAATGAAAAACTGTTTTTT
>TRBJ2-3|.|TRBD2|TRBV7-9
CASSSRTSGRTDTQYF
TGTGCCAGCAGCTCGCGGACTAGCGGGAGGACAGATACGCAGTATTTT
>TRBJ1-2|.|.|TRBV2
CASSEIQEGGYTF
TGTGCCAGCAGTGAGATACAGGAAGGGGGCTACACCTTC
>TRBJ1-5|.|TRBD1|TRBV27
CASSDGQGSNQPQHF
TGTGCCAGCAGTGACGGACAGGGAAGCAATCAGCCCCAGCATTTT
>TRBJ2-7|.|TRBD2|TRBV28
CASRSPATSGSYEQYF
TGTGCCAGCAGATCCCCCGCGACTAGCGGGAGCTACGAGCAGTACTTC
>TRBJ2-1|many|.|TRBV2
CASSYSYNEQFF
TGTGCCAGCAGTTACTCCTACAATGAGCAGTTCTTC
>TRBJ1-4|.|.|TRBV19
CASSIWGETNEKLFF
TGTGCCAGTAGTATCTGGGGAGAGACTAATGAAAAACTGTTTTTT
>TRBJ2-7|once|.|TRBV7-2
CASSRYQGTGEQYF
TGTGCCAGCAGCCGTTATCAGGGAACGGGCGAGCAGTACTTC
>TRBJ2-3|.|.|TRBV3-1/TRBV3-2
CASSPTGSSRADTQYF
TGTGCCAGCAGCCCGACCGGGTCGTCGAGGGCAGATACGCAGTATTTT